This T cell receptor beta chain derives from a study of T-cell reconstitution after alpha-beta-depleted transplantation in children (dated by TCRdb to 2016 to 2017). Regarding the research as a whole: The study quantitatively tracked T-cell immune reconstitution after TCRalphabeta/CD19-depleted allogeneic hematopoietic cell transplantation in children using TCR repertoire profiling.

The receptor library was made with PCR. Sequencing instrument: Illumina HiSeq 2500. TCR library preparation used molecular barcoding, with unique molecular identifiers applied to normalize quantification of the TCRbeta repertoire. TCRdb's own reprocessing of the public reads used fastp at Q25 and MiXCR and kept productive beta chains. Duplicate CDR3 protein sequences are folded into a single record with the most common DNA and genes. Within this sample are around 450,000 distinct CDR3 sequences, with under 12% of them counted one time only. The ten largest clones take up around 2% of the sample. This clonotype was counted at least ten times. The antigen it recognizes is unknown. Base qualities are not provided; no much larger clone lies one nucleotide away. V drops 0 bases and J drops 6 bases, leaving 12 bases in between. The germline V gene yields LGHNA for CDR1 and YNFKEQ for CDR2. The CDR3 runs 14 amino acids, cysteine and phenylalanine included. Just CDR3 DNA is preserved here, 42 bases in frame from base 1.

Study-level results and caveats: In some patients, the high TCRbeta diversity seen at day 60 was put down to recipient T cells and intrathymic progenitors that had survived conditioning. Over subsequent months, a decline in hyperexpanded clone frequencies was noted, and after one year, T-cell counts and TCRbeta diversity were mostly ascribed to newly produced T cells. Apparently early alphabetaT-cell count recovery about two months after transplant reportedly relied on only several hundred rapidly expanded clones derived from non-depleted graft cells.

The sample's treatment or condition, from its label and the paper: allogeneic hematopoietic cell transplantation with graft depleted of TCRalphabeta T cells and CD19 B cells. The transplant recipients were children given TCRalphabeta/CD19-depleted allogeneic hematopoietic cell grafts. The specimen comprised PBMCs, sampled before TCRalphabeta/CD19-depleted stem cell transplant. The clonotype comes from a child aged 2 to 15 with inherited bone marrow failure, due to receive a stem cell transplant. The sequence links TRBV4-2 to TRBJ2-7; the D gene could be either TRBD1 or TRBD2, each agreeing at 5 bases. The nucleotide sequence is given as TGTGCCAGCAGCCAAGAGAATTGGGGGATCGAGCAGTACTTC. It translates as CASSQENWGIEQYF.